This is a list of T cell receptor beta chains from one sample in a study of PD-L1 blockade in urothelial cancer. The method was immunoSEQ multiplex PCR; TCRdb's version includes in-frame clones alone and lacks a portion of them. The sample has about 88,000 clones, over 90% seen once. The sequenced sample was PBMCs, obtained around atezolizumab (anti-PD-L1) treatment. These TCRs come from a man between 60 and 75 years old with urothelial cancer. Both conserved end residues are trimmed from each CDR3.

CDR3 length: 13; J gene: TRBJ2-7; V gene: TRBV9; CDR3 protein: ASSISPDRAYEQY
CDR3 length: 12; J gene: TRBJ2-2; V gene: TRBV7-3; CDR3 protein: ASSLRGGGGELF
CDR3 length: 12; J gene: TRBJ1-3; V gene: TRBV28; CDR3 protein: ASLTRVSGNTIY
CDR3 length: 13; J gene: TRBJ1-5; V gene: TRBV9; CDR3 protein: ASSVGQASNQPQH
CDR3 length: 11; J gene: TRBJ2-7; V gene: TRBV5-1; CDR3 protein: ASARQGGDEQY
CDR3 length: 16; J gene: TRBJ2-2; V gene: TRBV9; CDR3 protein: ASSAPPGTSKDTGELF
CDR3 length: 12; J gene: TRBJ2-7; V gene: TRBV19; CDR3 protein: ASSIDWAGEEQY
CDR3 length: 11; J gene: TRBJ2-5; V gene: TRBV30; CDR3 protein: AWSVQGRETQY
CDR3 length: 13; J gene: TRBJ1-4; V gene: TRBV6-5; CDR3 protein: ASSPGTVTNEKLF
CDR3 length: 13; J gene: TRBJ1-1; V gene: TRBV5-4; CDR3 protein: ASSHSMTGNTEAF
CDR3 length: 12; J gene: TRBJ2-7; V gene: TRBV29-1; CDR3 protein: SVAVGRSSYEQY
CDR3 length: 14; J gene: TRBJ2-5; V gene: TRBV5-1; CDR3 protein: ASSLSPAGTQETQY
CDR3 length: 13; J gene: TRBJ2-4; V gene: TRBV19; CDR3 protein: ASSIVGGIVTVWD
CDR3 length: 16; J gene: TRBJ2-2; V gene: TRBV11-2; CDR3 protein: ASSFQIPKGSNTGELF
CDR3 length: 11; J gene: TRBJ1-4; V gene: TRBV4-1; CDR3 protein: ASSRRQGEKLF
CDR3 length: 12; J gene: TRBJ2-3; V gene: TRBV4-2; CDR3 protein: ASSPRTGSDTQY
CDR3 length: 12; J gene: TRBJ2-1; V gene: TRBV29-1; CDR3 protein: SVETGVPYNEQF
CDR3 length: 14; J gene: TRBJ2-1; V gene: TRBV7-9; CDR3 protein: ASSPRLAGGYNEQF
CDR3 length: 14; J gene: TRBJ1-1; V gene: TRBV7-2; CDR3 protein: ASSLEGGSLSAEAF
CDR3 length: 13; J gene: TRBJ1-2; V gene: TRBV9; CDR3 protein: ASSSPTGMAYGYT
CDR3 length: 13; J gene: TRBJ2-2; V gene: TRBV5-1; CDR3 protein: ASSFGTGETGELF
CDR3 length: 14; J gene: TRBJ1-2; V gene: TRBV4-2; CDR3 protein: ASSLVGQGANYGYT
CDR3 length: 11; J gene: TRBJ2-5; V gene: TRBV10-2; CDR3 protein: ASSATSGGTQY
CDR3 length: 9; J gene: TRBJ2-1; V gene: TRBV6-1; CDR3 protein: AGGGGGEQF
CDR3 length: 13; J gene: TRBJ2-7; V gene: TRBV6-1; CDR3 protein: ASSDGQGASYEQY
CDR3 length: 12; J gene: TRBJ2-7; V gene: TRBV4-1; CDR3 protein: ASSQVTGFYEQY
CDR3 length: 14; J gene: TRBJ2-2; V gene: TRBV18; CDR3 protein: ASSPTQGRNTGELF
CDR3 length: 15; J gene: TRBJ2-5; V gene: TRBV7-9; CDR3 protein: ASSQGADTGPQETQY
CDR3 length: 11; J gene: TRBJ2-5; V gene: TRBV5-1; CDR3 protein: ASSLRQGETQY
CDR3 length: 11; J gene: TRBJ2-7; V gene: TRBV5-5; CDR3 protein: ASGPSGPYEQY
CDR3 length: 12; J gene: TRBJ2-3; V gene: TRBV6-5; CDR3 protein: ASSYDRSTDTQY
CDR3 length: 13; J gene: TRBJ1-2; V gene: TRBV5-4; CDR3 protein: ASSLAIHSPDGYT
CDR3 length: 12; J gene: TRBJ1-2; V gene: TRBV27; CDR3 protein: ASRAYRENYGYT
CDR3 length: 17; J gene: TRBJ1-5; V gene: TRBV4-1; CDR3 protein: ASSREALPEGFSNQPQH
CDR3 length: 13; J gene: TRBJ2-1; V gene: TRBV6-5; CDR3 protein: ASRPPSGGAHEQF
CDR3 length: 13; J gene: TRBJ2-1; V gene: TRBV9; CDR3 protein: ASSVGPSSYNEQF
CDR3 length: 11; J gene: TRBJ2-4; V gene: TRBV5-1; CDR3 protein: ASSPGTENIQY
CDR3 length: 12; J gene: TRBJ2-3; V gene: TRBV7-2; CDR3 protein: ASSLRGPTDTQY
CDR3 length: 11; J gene: TRBJ1-5; V gene: TRBV15; CDR3 protein: ATSRDHGFGED
CDR3 length: 13; J gene: TRBJ2-2; V gene: TRBV6-1; CDR3 protein: ASKGLAGVIGELF
CDR3 length: 13; J gene: TRBJ1-1; V gene: TRBV11-2; CDR3 protein: ASSAGTGVLTGAF
CDR3 length: 11; J gene: TRBJ1-2; V gene: TRBV9; CDR3 protein: ASSVAQGYGYT
CDR3 length: 12; J gene: TRBJ1-3; V gene: TRBV7-6; CDR3 protein: ASSHRGPGNTIY
CDR3 length: 14; J gene: TRBJ2-2; V gene: TRBV7-2; CDR3 protein: ASSLGGGASTGELF
CDR3 length: 11; J gene: TRBJ2-2; V gene: TRBV28; CDR3 protein: ASSFLRAGELF
CDR3 length: 13; J gene: TRBJ2-3; V gene: TRBV5-1; CDR3 protein: ASSDSGGVTDTQY
CDR3 length: 10; J gene: TRBJ2-2; V gene: TRBV5-4; CDR3 protein: ASSSDTGELF
CDR3 length: 13; J gene: TRBJ2-4; V gene: TRBV9; CDR3 protein: ASSVEGAGKNIQY
CDR3 length: 9; J gene: TRBJ2-7; V gene: TRBV19; CDR3 protein: ASSRGYEQY
CDR3 length: 9; J gene: TRBJ1-2; V gene: TRBV20-1; CDR3 protein: RPEGLYGYT
CDR3 length: 12; J gene: TRBJ2-1; V gene: TRBV7-9; CDR3 protein: ASSPGSSYNEQF
CDR3 length: 10; J gene: TRBJ2-1; V gene: TRBV27; CDR3 protein: ASKRIGNEQF
CDR3 length: 13; J gene: TRBJ2-1; V gene: TRBV9; CDR3 protein: ASSVGRYRYNEQF
CDR3 length: 12; J gene: TRBJ1-2; V gene: TRBV7-2; CDR3 protein: ASSAKGQSYGYT
CDR3 length: 14; J gene: TRBJ2-5; V gene: TRBV5-6; CDR3 protein: ASSSRGSGGQETQY